Detailed here is one TCR beta chain. The antigen is unknown. This record belongs to a study of T cell responses to AZD1222 COVID-19 vaccine. The method was immunoSEQ multiplex PCR; TCRdb's version includes in-frame clones alone and lacks a portion of them. The sample includes 130,000 or so clones, 93% of them seen just once. Study observations and caveats: Samples come after the peak T cell response, not at day 14.

Germline values: CDR1 LNHDA, CDR2 SQIVND (reference sequence). The CDR3 spans 15 residues. Trimming removed 3 bases from V and 1 base from J; junction bases left unmatched: 5. Sequenced material: peripheral blood, taken on day 0 of MenACWY control vaccination. The receptor comes from an adult in good health. The chain carries TRBV19 and TRBJ1-1; TRBD1 matches 7 bases. The DNA for the CDR3 is TGTGCCAGTAGTATCCAGGGGGAGGGGAACACTGAAGCTTTCTTT. Protein: CASSIQGEGNTEAFF.